This passage covers 16 T cell receptor beta chains from one sample sequenced in a study of identical twins. Each CDR3 protein gets one entry after TCRdb re-called the 5' RACE reads with MiXCR. The data contain fewer than 550,000 distinct CDR3 sequences, 13% to 15% of them seen just once; the ten biggest clones take up approximately 1%. The data also belong to a second study, concerning yellow fever vaccine responses in identical twins.

Sequenced: CD4+ T cells sorted from blood. These receptors were taken from a young woman in good health.

Many counts were recorded for this clonotype. The chain links TRBV4-3 to TRBJ2-1; the D call may be TRBD1 or TRBD2 (7 bases each). CDR1 LGHNA and CDR2 YSLEER come from the germline V gene. This CDR3 region has 15 residues. The V gene lost 6 bases and the J gene lost 5 bases, with 17 bases spanning the gap. The CDR3 region is CASRKRDRDNNEQFF. As DNA, the CDR3 is TGCGCCAGCAGAAAGCGGGACAGAGACAACAATGAGCAGTTCTTC.

This clonotype came up a few times. This chain links TRBV6-5 with TRBJ2-5; 9 nucleotides line up with TRBD2. Unmatched junction bases numbered 8, after V lost 4 bases and J lost 5 bases. Germline loops: CDR1 MNHEY, CDR2 SVGAGI. The CDR3 runs to 15 residues. The CDR3 DNA sequence: TGTGCCAGCAGTTCCGGGACTAGCAGCGTGGAGACCCAGTACTTC. Translated: CASSSGTSSVETQYF.

This clonotype was detected only a few times. This rearrangement joins TRBV20-1 to TRBJ2-7, with unresolved D. Germline loops: CDR1 DFQATT, CDR2 SNEGSKA (reference sequence). CDR3 length equals 13 residues. Trimming removed 1 base from V and 6 bases from J, with 13 bases in between. The DNA of the CDR3 is TGCAGTGCTAGAGCCCCCCGGGTGGTCGAGCAGTACTTC. This translates into CSARAPRVVEQYF.

This clonotype has just a few counts. This chain uses TRBV7-2 with TRBJ2-5, with D perhaps matching TRBD2 (6 bases). The V gene lost 1 base and the J gene lost 13 bases, with 13 bases spanning the gap. CDR1 is SGHTA and CDR2 is FQGNSA in the germline V gene. This CDR3 comprises 12 residues. The CDR3 nucleotides are TGTGCCAGCAGCTTAGGGGCGGGGACCACGTACTTC. Translated, it gives CASSLGAGTTYF.

The chain joins TRBV6-2 or TRBV6-3 to TRBJ2-1; D is perhaps TRBD1 (5 bases). With 0 bases removed from V and 4 bases from J, the gap between germline ends came to 10 bases. Germline V gene lookup returns CDR1 MNHEY and CDR2 SVGEGT. CDR3 size: 15 residues. CDR3 in DNA: TGTGCCAGCAGTTACTCGGCGGCAGGGTACAATGAGCAGTTCTTC. Its protein product is CASSYSAAGYNEQFF.

This clonotype was observed a handful of times. The V call is TRBV11-2, the J call TRBJ2-7; D possibly corresponds to TRBD2 (6 bases). V dropped 4 bases and J dropped 2 bases, with 18 bases sitting between them. The CDR3 runs to 16 residues. Per the germline V gene, CDR1 is SGHAT and CDR2 is FQNNGV. CDR3 sequence reads: CASSSYLAPSAYEQYF. In DNA, the CDR3 is TGTGCCAGCAGCTCCTACCTAGCGCCCTCAGCCTACGAGCAGTACTTC.

This clonotype was counted only a few times. V is TRBV4-3 and J is TRBJ2-1; no reliable D call. V was pared by 2 bases and J by 6 bases, with 11 bases between. Germline V lookup: CDR1 LGHNA, CDR2 YSLEER. This CDR3 spans 14 amino acids. CDR3 sequence reads: CASSQNWASNEQFF. The CDR3, as DNA: TGCGCCAGCAGCCAAAATTGGGCCTCCAATGAGCAGTTCTTC.

This clonotype occurred a few times. The chain carries TRBV5-1 and TRBJ2-1, with TRBD2 identical over 8 bases. CDR1 SGHRS and CDR2 YFSETQ come from the germline V gene. V shed 1 base and J 0 bases; nucleotides not matched to a gene: 3. This CDR3 region has 16 residues. CDR3 DNA sequence: TGCGCCAGCAGCTTGTTGAGCGGGAGCTCCTACAATGAGCAGTTCTTC. Translating gives CASSLLSGSSYNEQFF.

This clonotype occurred a few times. J is TRBJ2-3 and V is TRBV20-1; no firm D call. V lost 5 bases to trimming and J lost 2 bases, with 8 bases between them. The CDR3 is 12 amino acids. Looked up from germline, CDR1 is DFQATT and CDR2 is SNEGSKA (reference sequence). The CDR3, as DNA: TGCAGTGCTGAAGAATCCACAGATACGCAGTATTTT. Protein: CSAEESTDTQYF.

This chain connects TRBV5-1 to TRBJ2-5, with TRBD2 matching over 12 bases. Germline loops: CDR1 SGHRS, CDR2 YFSETQ. The V segment lost 4 bases and the J segment 7 bases; nucleotides outside the gene matches: 14. The CDR3 is made up of 17 amino acids. Here the CDR3 reads CASSKGGLAGPTGTQYF. Here the CDR3 DNA reads TGCGCCAGCAGCAAAGGTGGACTAGCGGGGCCTACCGGGACCCAGTACTTC.

The gene calls are TRBV3-1 and TRBJ2-7; 15 bases align to TRBD2. From germline, CDR1 is LGHDT and CDR2 YNNKEL (reference sequence). The CDR3 loop spans 19 amino acids. The ends lost 4 bases at V and 0 bases at J; junction bases unmatched: 10. CDR3 region: CASSPTRGLAGGLSYEQYF. The CDR3 DNA reads as TGTGCCAGCAGCCCTACTCGGGGACTAGCGGGAGGCCTCTCCTACGAGCAGTACTTC.

V and J are TRBV5-1 and TRBJ2-3; D ambiguous. Trimming shortened V by 4 bases and J by 6 bases, and 18 bases separated the two germline ends. The CDR3 extends over 15 amino acids. Germline CDR1 is SGHRS and CDR2 is YFSETQ. The CDR3 region is CASSSGGHQGDTQYF. The CDR3 DNA reads TGCGCCAGCAGCAGTGGTGGGCACCAAGGCGATACGCAGTATTTT.

This clonotype has only a few counts. V and J are TRBV29-1 and TRBJ2-1; D tentatively fits TRBD1 or TRBD2 (5 bases each). Germline V gene data show CDR1 as SQVTM and CDR2 as ANQGSEA. The CDR3 covers 14 residues. With 7 bases removed from V and 0 bases from J, the gap between germline ends came to 13 bases. The CDR3 DNA follows: TGCAGCGCCCCCAGGGAGAGCTCCTACAATGAGCAGTTCTTC. Residues: CSAPRESSYNEQFF.

The sample holds many counts of this clonotype. CDR3 bases: TGTGCCACCTTGGGCCAGGTCGGGTACGAGCAGTACTTC. It encodes CATLGQVGYEQYF. The rearrangement links TRBV6-6 to TRBJ2-7; no firm D call. This CDR3 comprises 13 residues. The V end lost 10 bases, the J end lost 4 bases, and 17 bases lay between the germline ends. Germline V gene data show CDR1 as MNHNY and CDR2 as SVGAGI (reference sequence).

This clonotype was seen more than once but under ten times. V is TRBV6-2 or TRBV6-3 and J is TRBJ2-3; the match to TRBD2 covers 7 bases. The CDR3 sequence is 14 residues long. V lost 6 bases and J lost 4; bases outside the gene matches: 7. Germline V CDR1 and CDR2: MNHEY, SVGEGT. CDR3 amino acids: CASRTAGSPDTQYF. The CDR3, as DNA: TGTGCCAGCAGAACAGCGGGGAGCCCAGATACGCAGTATTTT.

On this clonotype itself: The junction differs from germline at one of its ends, possibly a read error. The rearrangement links TRBV4-2 to TRBJ2-1; TRBD1 or TRBD2 may be the D gene (6 bases each). Germline values: CDR1 LGHNA, CDR2 YNFKEQ. This CDR3 has 14 residues. CDR3 protein: CASSPGADYSEQFF. CDR3 coding DNA: TGTGCCAGCAGCCCAGGGGCGGACTACAGTGAGCAGTTCTTC.